A selection of T cell receptor beta chains follows, all from one sample in a study of T cell responses to AZD1222 COVID-19 vaccine. Using immunoSEQ multiplex PCR, the repertoire was profiled, and TCRdb retains in-frame clones only, with some absent. This sample has 130,000 or so clones, with approximately 91% found just once. Specimen: peripheral blood, collected 28 days after the second AZD1222 dose. These receptors came from an adult who received the AZD1222 COVID-19 vaccine. Each CDR3 is given with its conserved first and last residue. The D gene is left open where the match is weak. The size entry is marked missing in some rows and otherwise reads once, few, many or a size class.

v_gene	j_gene	abundance	d_gene	CDR3aa	CDR3nt
TRBV29-1	TRBJ1-2	NA	TRBD1	CSVFVRDRDYGYTF	TGCAGCGTTTTCGTCCGGGACAGGGACTATGGCTACACCTTC
TRBV10-1	TRBJ2-6	NA	TRBD1	CASSRNGTATSGANVLTF	TGCGCCAGCAGTAGGAACGGGACAGCTACCTCTGGGGCCAACGTCCTGACTTTC
TRBV5-1	TRBJ2-5	NA	NA	CASSLGTGPQETQYF	TGCGCCAGCAGCCTAGGGACTGGCCCTCAAGAGACCCAGTACTTC
TRBV27	TRBJ2-7	NA	NA	CATGRRAKGEQYF	TGTGCCACCGGGCGGAGGGCGAAGGGCGAGCAGTACTTC
TRBV30	TRBJ1-2	NA	TRBD1	CAWSIKGARGYTF	TGTGCCTGGTCGATCAAGGGGGCGCGTGGCTACACCTTC
TRBV7-9	TRBJ2-7	NA	NA	CASSFLYRDEQYF	TGTGCCAGCAGCTTTTTGTACCGAGACGAGCAGTACTTC
TRBV28	TRBJ2-7	NA	NA	CASSLPRDHEQYF	TGTGCCAGCAGCCTACCAAGGGACCACGAGCAGTACTTC
TRBV11-1	TRBJ2-1	NA	NA	CASSFPRGGEQFF	TGTGCCAGCAGCTTCCCCCGGGGCGGTGAGCAGTTCTTC
TRBV27	TRBJ1-2	NA	NA	CASSLSRDSLEGYTF	TGTGCCAGCAGTTTAAGCCGCGACAGCCTTGAGGGCTACACCTTC
TRBV24-1	TRBJ2-2	NA	NA	CATSDSAAHTGELFF	TGTGCCACCAGTGATTCGGCGGCCCACACCGGGGAGCTGTTTTTT
TRBV7-8	TRBJ2-2	NA	NA	CASTPGAHSGELFF	TGTGCCAGCACCCCAGGGGCCCACTCCGGGGAGCTGTTTTTT
TRBV6-5	TRBJ2-7	NA	TRBD1	CASRTGQGSSYEQYF	TGTGCCAGCAGAACCGGACAGGGGTCCTCCTACGAGCAGTACTTC
TRBV28	TRBJ2-1	NA	NA	CASRGTPYGEQFF	TGTGCCAGCAGAGGGACCCCCTACGGTGAGCAGTTCTTC
TRBV7-2	TRBJ2-6	NA	TRBD2	CASSGRDHSGANVLTF	TGTGCCAGCAGCGGGAGGGATCACTCTGGGGCCAACGTCCTGACTTTC
TRBV28	TRBJ2-2	few	NA	CASSLWGGELFF	TGTGCCAGCAGTTTATGGGGCGGGGAGCTGTTTTTT
TRBV9	TRBJ1-3	NA	NA	CASSVTGTEGNTIYF	TGTGCCAGCAGCGTTACAGGGACGGAAGGAAACACCATATATTTT
TRBV6-5	TRBJ1-5	NA	NA	CASSPWGYSNQPQHF	TGTGCCAGCAGTCCCTGGGGCTATAGCAATCAGCCCCAGCATTTT
TRBV12-3/TRBV12-4	TRBJ2-3	NA	NA	CASTRDTTDTQYF	TGTGCCAGCACCCGAGACACCACAGATACGCAGTATTTT
TRBV19	TRBJ2-7	NA	NA	CASSMTGTLSYEQYF	TGTGCCAGTAGTATGACAGGAACCTTGTCCTACGAGCAGTACTTC
TRBV7-9	TRBJ1-5	NA	NA	CASSFSLNQPQHF	TGTGCCAGCAGCTTCAGCCTCAATCAGCCCCAGCATTTT
TRBV18	TRBJ2-7	NA	NA	CASSPPDFSYEQYF	TGTGCCAGCTCACCACCGGACTTCTCCTACGAGCAGTACTTC
TRBV7-2	TRBJ2-3	NA	NA	CASSSPLWQGLTDTQYF	TGTGCCAGCAGCTCGCCCCTGTGGCAGGGCCTCACAGATACGCAGTATTTT
TRBV19	TRBJ2-5	NA	TRBD1	CASSIDLTGGETQYF	TGTGCCAGTAGTATAGACCTGACAGGGGGGGAGACCCAGTACTTC
TRBV19	TRBJ1-2	NA	NA	CASSSTEWAAGYTF	TGTGCCAGTAGTTCGACAGAATGGGCCGCTGGCTACACCTTC
TRBV6-1	TRBJ1-5	NA	NA	CASSEGVNQPQHF	TGTGCCAGCAGTGAAGGGGTAAATCAGCCCCAGCATTTT
TRBV3-1/TRBV3-2	TRBJ1-1	NA	TRBD1	CASSPGQGAEGTEAFF	TGTGCCAGCAGCCCGGGACAGGGGGCTGAAGGGACTGAAGCTTTCTTT
TRBV6-5	TRBJ1-2	NA	NA	CASSRTGSNYGYTF	TGTGCCAGCAGCCGCACAGGTTCCAACTATGGCTACACCTTC
TRBV7-2	TRBJ2-5	NA	NA	CASSPRRETQYF	TGTGCCAGCAGCCCCAGGAGGGAGACCCAGTACTTC